This T cell receptor (beta chain) was retrieved from a study of shared clonotypes between healthy human individuals. Methods used by the authors: ImmunoSEQ output lacked quality scores and full-length reads, limiting matched filtering. The assay was immunoSEQ multiplex PCR, and TCRdb's table has in-frame clones only and misses some. V, J and clone size reflect that table, while D and trimming were determined from the DNA. The sample has over 850,000 clones, more than 75% seen once; the top ten hold 0.5% to 0.6%. Trimming removed 3 bases from V and 1 base from J; junction bases left unmatched: 7. The CDR3 is 16 residues long. The germline V gene encodes CDR1 SGHDT and CDR2 YYEEEE.

This TCR derives from a man aged 18 to 30 in good health. Some clones in this sample may be carry-over from other donors' samples. The sample was memory CD4+ T cells from PBMCs. Regarding subset: CD45RA-negative fraction. This chain connects TRBV5-6 to TRBJ2-7, with 10 bases fitting TRBD2. CDR3 residues: CASSSTSGTASYEQYF. For the CDR3, the DNA is TGTGCCAGCAGCTCCACTAGCGGGACCGCATCCTACGAGCAGTACTTC.